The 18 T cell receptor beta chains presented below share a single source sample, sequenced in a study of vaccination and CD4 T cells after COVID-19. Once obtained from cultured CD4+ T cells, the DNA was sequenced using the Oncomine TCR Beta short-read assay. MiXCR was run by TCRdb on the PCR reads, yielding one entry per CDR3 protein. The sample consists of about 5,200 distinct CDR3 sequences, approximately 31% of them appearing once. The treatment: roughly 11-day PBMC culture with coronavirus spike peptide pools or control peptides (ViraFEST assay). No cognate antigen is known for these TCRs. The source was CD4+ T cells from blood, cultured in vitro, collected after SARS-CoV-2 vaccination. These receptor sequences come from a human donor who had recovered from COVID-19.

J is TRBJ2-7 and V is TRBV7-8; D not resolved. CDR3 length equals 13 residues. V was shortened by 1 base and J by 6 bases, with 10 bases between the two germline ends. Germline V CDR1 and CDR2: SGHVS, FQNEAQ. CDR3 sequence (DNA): TGTGCCAGCAGCTTAGTAAAAGCAGGCGAGCAGTACTTC. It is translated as CASSLVKAGEQYF. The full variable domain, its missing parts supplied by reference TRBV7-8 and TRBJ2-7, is GAGVSQSPRYKVAKRGQDVALRCDPISGHVSLFWYQQALGQGPEFLTYFQNEAQLDKSGLPSDRFFAERPEGSVSTLKIQRTQQEDSAVYLCASSLVKAGEQYFGPGTRLTVT.

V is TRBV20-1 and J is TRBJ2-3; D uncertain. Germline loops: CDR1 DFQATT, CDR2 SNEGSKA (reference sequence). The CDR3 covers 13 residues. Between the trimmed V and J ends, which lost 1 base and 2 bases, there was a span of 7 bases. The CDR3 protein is CSARVYITDTQYF. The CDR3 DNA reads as TGCAGTGCTAGAGTGTATATCACAGATACGCAGTATTTT.

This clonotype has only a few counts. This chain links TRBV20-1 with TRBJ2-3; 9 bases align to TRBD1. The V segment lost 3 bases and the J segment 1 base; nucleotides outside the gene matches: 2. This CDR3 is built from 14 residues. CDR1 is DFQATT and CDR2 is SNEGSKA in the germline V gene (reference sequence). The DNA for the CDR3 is TGCAGTGCTAGGGGACAGGGAGGCACAGATACGCAGTATTTT. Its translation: CSARGQGGTDTQYF.

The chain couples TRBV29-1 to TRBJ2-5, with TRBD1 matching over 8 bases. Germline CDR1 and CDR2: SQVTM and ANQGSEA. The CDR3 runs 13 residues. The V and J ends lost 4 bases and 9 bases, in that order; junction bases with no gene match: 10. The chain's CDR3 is CSVVTGGGEPQYF. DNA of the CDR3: TGCAGCGTTGTTACAGGGGGTGGGGAGCCCCAGTACTTC.

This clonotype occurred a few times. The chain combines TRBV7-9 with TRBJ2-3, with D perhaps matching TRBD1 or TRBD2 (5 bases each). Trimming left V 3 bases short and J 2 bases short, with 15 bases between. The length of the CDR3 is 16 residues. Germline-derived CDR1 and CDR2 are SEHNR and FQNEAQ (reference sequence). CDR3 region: CASSFMEGTNTDTQYF. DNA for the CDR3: TGTGCCAGCAGCTTCATGGAAGGGACCAACACAGATACGCAGTATTTT.

The CDR3 DNA reads as TGTGCCAGCATATGTTTGCGGGAGGGGGTTGAGCAGTTCTTC. The encoded protein is CASICLREGVEQFF. The chain couples TRBV21-1 to TRBJ2-1; the table's D call, TRBD2, has no DNA check behind it. TRBV21-1 is tagged as a pseudogene. This CDR3 comprises 14 residues.

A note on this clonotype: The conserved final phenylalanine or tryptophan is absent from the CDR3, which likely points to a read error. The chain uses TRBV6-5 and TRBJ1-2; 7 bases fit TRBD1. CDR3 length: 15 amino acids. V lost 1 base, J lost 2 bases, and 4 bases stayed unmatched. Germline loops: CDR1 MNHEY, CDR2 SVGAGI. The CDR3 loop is CASSYYAGGNYGYTL. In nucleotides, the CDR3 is TGTGCCAGCAGTTACTACGCAGGGGGGAACTATGGCTACACCCTC.

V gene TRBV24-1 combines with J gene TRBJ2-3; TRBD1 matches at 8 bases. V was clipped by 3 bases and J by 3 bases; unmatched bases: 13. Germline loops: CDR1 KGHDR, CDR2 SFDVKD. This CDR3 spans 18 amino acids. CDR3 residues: CATSDPLPRDRRTDTQYF. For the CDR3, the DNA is TGTGCCACCAGTGATCCCCTTCCCCGGGACAGGAGGACAGATACGCAGTATTTT.

This CDR3 is CSVETGGTKTQYF. CDR3 nucleotides: TGCAGCGTTGAAACAGGGGGAACGAAGACCCAGTACTTC. The chain recombines TRBV29-1 with TRBJ2-5; 8 nucleotides line up with TRBD1. J was trimmed by 6 bases and V by 2 bases; bases with no gene match: 5. Germline V lookup: CDR1 SQVTM, CDR2 ANQGSEA. The CDR3 spans 13 residues.

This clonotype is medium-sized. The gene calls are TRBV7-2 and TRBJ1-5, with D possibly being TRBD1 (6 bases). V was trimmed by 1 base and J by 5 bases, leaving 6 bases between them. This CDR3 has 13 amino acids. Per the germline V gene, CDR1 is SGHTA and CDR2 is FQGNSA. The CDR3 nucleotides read TGTGCCAGCAGCTTAGAGGGGGATCAGCCCCAGCATTTT. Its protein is CASSLEGDQPQHF.

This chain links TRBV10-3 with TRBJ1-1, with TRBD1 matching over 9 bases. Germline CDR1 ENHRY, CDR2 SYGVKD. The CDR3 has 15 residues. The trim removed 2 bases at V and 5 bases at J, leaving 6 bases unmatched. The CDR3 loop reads CAISEMGQGVTEAFF. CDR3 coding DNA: TGTGCCATCAGTGAGATGGGACAGGGTGTAACTGAAGCTTTCTTT.

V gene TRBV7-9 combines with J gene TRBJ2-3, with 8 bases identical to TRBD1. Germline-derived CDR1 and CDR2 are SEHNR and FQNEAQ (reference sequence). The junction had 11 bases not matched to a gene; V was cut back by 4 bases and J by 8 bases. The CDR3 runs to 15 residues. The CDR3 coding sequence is TGTGCCAGCAGCTCTCGGACAGGGACACAAGGTACGCAGTATTTT. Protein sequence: CASSSRTGTQGTQYF.

CDR3 DNA: TGTGCCAGCAGCTGGCAGGGTTATGAGCAGTTCTTC. Residues: CASSWQGYEQFF. This rearrangement joins TRBV5-4 to TRBJ2-1; possibly TRBD1 for D (5 bases). The CDR3 totals 12 residues. Trimming removed 3 bases from V and 8 bases from J, with 9 bases in between. Germline V lookup: CDR1 SGHNT, CDR2 YYREEE (reference sequence).

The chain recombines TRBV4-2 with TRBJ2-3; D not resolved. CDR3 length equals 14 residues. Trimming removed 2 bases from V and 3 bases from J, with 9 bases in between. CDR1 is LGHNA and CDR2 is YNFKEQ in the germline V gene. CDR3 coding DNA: TGTGCCAGCAGCCAAACGGACCGGACAGATACGCAGTATTTT. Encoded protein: CASSQTDRTDTQYF.

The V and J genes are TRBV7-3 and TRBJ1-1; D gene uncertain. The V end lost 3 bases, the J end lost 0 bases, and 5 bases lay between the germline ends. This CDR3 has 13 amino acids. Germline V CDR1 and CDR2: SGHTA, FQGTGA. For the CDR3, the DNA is TGTGCCAGCAGCTTTTCTATGAACACTGAAGCTTTCTTT. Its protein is CASSFSMNTEAFF.

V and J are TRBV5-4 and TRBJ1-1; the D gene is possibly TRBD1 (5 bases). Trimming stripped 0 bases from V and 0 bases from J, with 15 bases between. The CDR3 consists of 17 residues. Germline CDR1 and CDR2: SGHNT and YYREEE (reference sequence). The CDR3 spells CASSLGGRVGVNTEAFF. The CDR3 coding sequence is TGTGCCAGCAGCTTGGGTGGCAGGGTGGGCGTGAACACTGAAGCTTTCTTT. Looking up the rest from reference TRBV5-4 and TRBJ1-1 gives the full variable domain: ETGVTQSPTHLIKTRGQQVTLRCSSQSGHNTVSWYQQALGQGPQFIFQYYREEENGRGNFPPRFSGLQFPNYSSELNVNALELDDSALYLCASSLGGRVGVNTEAFFGQGTRLTVV.

CDR3 nucleotide sequence: TGTGCCAGCAGCCCTTCAGGGGGTAACTATGGCTACACCTTC. Its translation is CASSPSGGNYGYTF. V usage is TRBV6-1 and J usage is TRBJ1-2, with 7 bases fitting TRBD1. CDR1 is MNHNS and CDR2 is SASEGT in the germline V gene. The CDR3 loop spans 14 amino acids. V dropped 6 bases and J dropped 1; count of bases not matched to a gene: 5.

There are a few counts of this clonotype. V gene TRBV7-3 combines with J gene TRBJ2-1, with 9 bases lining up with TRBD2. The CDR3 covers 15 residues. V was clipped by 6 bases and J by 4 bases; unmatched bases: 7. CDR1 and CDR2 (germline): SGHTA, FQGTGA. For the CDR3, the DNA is TGTGCCAGCAGTTCCGGGACTAGCCGATACAATGAGCAGTTCTTC. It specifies CASSSGTSRYNEQFF. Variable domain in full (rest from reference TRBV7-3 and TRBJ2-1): GAGVSQTPSNKVTEKGKYVELRCDPISGHTALYWYRQSLGQGPEFLIYFQGTGAADDSGLPNDRFFAVRPEGSVSTLKIQRTERGDSAVYLCASSSGTSRYNEQFFGPGTRLTVL.